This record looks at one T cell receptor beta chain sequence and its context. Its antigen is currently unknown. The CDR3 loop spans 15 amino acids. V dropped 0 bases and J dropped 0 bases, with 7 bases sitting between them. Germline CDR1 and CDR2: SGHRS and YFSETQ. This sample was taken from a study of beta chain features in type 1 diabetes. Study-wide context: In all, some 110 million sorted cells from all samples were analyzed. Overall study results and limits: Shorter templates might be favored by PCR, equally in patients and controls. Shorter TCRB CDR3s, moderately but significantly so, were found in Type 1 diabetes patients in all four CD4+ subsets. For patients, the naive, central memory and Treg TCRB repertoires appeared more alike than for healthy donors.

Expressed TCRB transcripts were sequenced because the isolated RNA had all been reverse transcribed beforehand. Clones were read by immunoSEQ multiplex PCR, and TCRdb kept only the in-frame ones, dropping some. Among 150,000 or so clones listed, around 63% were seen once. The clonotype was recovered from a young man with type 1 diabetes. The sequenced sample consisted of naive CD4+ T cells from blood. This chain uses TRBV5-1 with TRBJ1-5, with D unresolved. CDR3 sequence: CASSLEGISNQPQHF. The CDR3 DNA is TGCGCCAGCAGCTTGGAAGGAATTAGCAATCAGCCCCAGCATTTT.